Sequencing of this TCR beta chain was carried out in a study of T cell responses to AZD1222 COVID-19 vaccine (dated by TCRdb to about 2021). Notes on the research overall: AZD1222 recipients with second doses at about 4 weeks or about 12 weeks were pooled, because spike-specific TCR depth and breadth did not differ between schedules. A total of 233 trial participants underwent TCR sequencing, of whom some 210 received two doses of AZD1222 and 26 received two doses of the MenACWY control vaccine. Trial participants were enrolled by age into subgroups of 18-55, 56-69 and 70-plus years, and roughly 150, 30 and 60 TCR-sequenced participants, respectively, were included in these subgroups. The research as a whole found: The whole spike protein was spanned by vaccine-associated CD4 TCRs, and dominant responses were seen in regions 160-218 and 743-854. The 56-69-year group was small, and its depth increase did not reach significance, likely because of low power. Conclusions about previously exposed vaccinees were limited because only six AZD1222 recipients were SARS-CoV-2 seropositive at baseline. A significant rise in spike-specific TCR breadth and depth was observed after two AZD1222 doses relative to day 0 and relative to MenACWY recipients. Because no samples from the day 14 peak response were available, repertoires could be characterized only after the peak T cell response. Most participants were white British and females outnumbered males, and the authors suggested that clonal diversity may have been underestimated. Reportedly, almost half of the unique spike-specific TCRs recognized epitopes lying outside the regions that are mutated in the B.1.351 and B.1.1.7 variants.

Taken with the paper, the label for time point translates to: baseline before first vaccination. The vaccinee samples were drawn from two UK trials, COV001 and COV002, one of which was a single-blind randomized controlled phase 2/3 trial testing AZD1222 (ChAdOx1 nCoV-19) in healthy adults. For TCRbeta chain sequencing, PBMC samples from trial participants were taken at day 0 and at day 28 after the second dose. The CDR3 regions of human TCRbeta chains were subjected to immunosequencing. Per the original workflow: TCRs in the repertoires were matched against a reference library of SARS-CoV-2-specific TCRs that had been generated with the MIRA antigen-specificity platform. Breadth meant the fraction of unique TCRs that were SARS-CoV-2-associated, whereas depth meant the fraction of total T cells that were SARS-CoV-2-associated. Each spike-specific TCR was assigned to its reactive spike region and to a CD4 or CD8 class using the MIRA data. Log10-transformed breadth and depth values were compared by one-way ANOVA with Sidak's multiple comparisons tests. Sourced from immuneACCESS, this table was stored by TCRdb with only in-frame sequences that have V and J called. A share of the clones is absent; for the studies checked, an unresolved V gene accounts for under half, and the remainder has no known explanation. D and trimming come from the DNA, and the V and J calls and clone size come from that table. For this sample the table gives 110,000 or so clones, of which roughly 92% were detected only once. Clones ranked in the top ten supply 4.5% of the sample.

V and J lose 6 bases and 6 bases, and a span of 20 bases separates them. CDR1 and CDR2 are read off the germline V gene as SGHTA and FQGTGA. Its CDR3 holds 15 amino acids, cysteine through phenylalanine. Here the CDR3 DNA is all that survives: 45 bases in frame from base 1. In regard to this clone: Its specific antigen is unknown. No much larger clone exists at a distance of one base, and base qualities are not known.

The clonotype was recovered from an adult in good health. Material: peripheral blood, obtained on day 0 of AZD1222 vaccination. The V and J segments used are TRBV7-3 and TRBJ1-1, with a weak D call of TRBD1 (5 bases match). The sequenced DNA: TGTGCCAGCAGGGAGAGGGACCTCCGGAGCTCTGAAGCTTTCTTT. Its protein product is CASRERDLRSSEAFF.